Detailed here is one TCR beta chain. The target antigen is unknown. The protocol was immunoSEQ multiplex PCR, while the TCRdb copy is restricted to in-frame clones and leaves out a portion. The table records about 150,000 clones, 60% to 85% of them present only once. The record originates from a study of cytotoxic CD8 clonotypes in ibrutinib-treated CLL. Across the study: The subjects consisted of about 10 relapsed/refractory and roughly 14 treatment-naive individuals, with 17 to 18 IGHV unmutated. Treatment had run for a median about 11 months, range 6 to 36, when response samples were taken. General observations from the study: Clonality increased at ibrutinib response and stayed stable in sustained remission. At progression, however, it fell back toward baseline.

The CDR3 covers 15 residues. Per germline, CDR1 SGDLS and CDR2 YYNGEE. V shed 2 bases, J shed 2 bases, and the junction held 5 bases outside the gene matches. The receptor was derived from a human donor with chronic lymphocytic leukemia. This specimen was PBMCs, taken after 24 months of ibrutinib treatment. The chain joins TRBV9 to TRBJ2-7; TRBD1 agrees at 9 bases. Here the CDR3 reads CASSVGQGNTYEQYF. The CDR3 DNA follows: TGTGCCAGCAGCGTTGGACAGGGGAACACCTACGAGCAGTACTTC.